The TCR beta chain described here comes from a study of cytomegalovirus exposure and HLA in healthy donors. Study-wide context: Samples from HLA-typed donors yielded 65 million to 90 million unique TCRs in an early data release.

Notes on this clone: Its antigen is unknown.

A multiplex PCR was run with 60 Vbeta primers and 13 Jbeta primers. Sequencing used immunoSEQ multiplex PCR; TCRdb keeps in-frame clones, though not all of them. Of 110,000 to 150,000 clones listed, approximately 70% were seen once; the top ten hold 2.1%. The CDR3 is made up of 17 amino acids. V shed 3 bases, J shed 0 bases, and the junction held 10 bases outside the gene matches. The germline gives CDR1 SEHNR, CDR2 FQNEAQ (reference sequence). Study-wide results and limits: Many donors shared some public TCRs, even though most TCR sequences were rare. As was reported, the classifier diagnosed cytomegalovirus status with high specificity and sensitivity. It was in a later analysis that TCR association rates were seen to vary by HLA locus, highest for DRB1 and lowest for HLA-C.

Sequencing was carried out using PBMCs. The receptor comes from a woman aged 55-70 years in good health and CMV-seropositive. This chain connects TRBV7-9 to TRBJ1-1, with 7 positions matching TRBD1. CDR3 loop: CASSLMVGQRLNTEAFF. Here the CDR3 DNA reads TGTGCCAGCAGCTTGATGGTGGGACAGCGGTTGAACACTGAAGCTTTCTTT.